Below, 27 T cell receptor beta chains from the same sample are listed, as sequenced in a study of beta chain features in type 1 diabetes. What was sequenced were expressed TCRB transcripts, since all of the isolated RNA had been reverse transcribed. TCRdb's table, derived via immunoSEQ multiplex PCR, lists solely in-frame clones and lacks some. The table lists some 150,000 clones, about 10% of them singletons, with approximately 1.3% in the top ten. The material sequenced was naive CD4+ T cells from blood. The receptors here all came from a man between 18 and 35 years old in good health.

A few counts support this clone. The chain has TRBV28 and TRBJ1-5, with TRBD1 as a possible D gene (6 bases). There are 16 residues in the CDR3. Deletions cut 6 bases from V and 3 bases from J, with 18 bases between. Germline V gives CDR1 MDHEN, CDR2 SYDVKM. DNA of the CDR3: TGTGCCAGCAGACCCCGCGGGGGGGCCACCAATCAGCCCCAGCATTTT. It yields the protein CASRPRGGATNQPQHF.

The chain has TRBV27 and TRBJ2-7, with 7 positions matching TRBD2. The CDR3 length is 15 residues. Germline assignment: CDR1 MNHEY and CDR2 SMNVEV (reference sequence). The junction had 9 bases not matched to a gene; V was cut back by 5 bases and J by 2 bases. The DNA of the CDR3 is TGTGCCAGCAGTGTACAGCGGGGTGCCCCCTACGAGCAGTACTTC. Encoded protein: CASSVQRGAPYEQYF.

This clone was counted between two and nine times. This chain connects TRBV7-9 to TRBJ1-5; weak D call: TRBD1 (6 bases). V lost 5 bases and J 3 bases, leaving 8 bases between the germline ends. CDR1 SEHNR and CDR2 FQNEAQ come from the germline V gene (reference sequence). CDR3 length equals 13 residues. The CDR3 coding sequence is TGTGCCAGCAGCCAGGGGTCCAATCAGCCCCAGCATTTT. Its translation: CASSQGSNQPQHF.

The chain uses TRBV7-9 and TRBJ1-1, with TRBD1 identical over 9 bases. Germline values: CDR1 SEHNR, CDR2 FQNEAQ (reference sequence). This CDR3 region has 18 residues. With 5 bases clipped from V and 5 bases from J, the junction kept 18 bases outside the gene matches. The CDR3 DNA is TGTGCCAGCAGCGGTCCCGGGACAGGGAGACGCAGCAGGACTGAAGCTTTCTTT. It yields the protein CASSGPGTGRRSRTEAFF.

The CDR3 sequence: CASSVAAGPYNEQFF. The CDR3 DNA sequence: TGTGCCAGCAGCGTAGCGGCAGGCCCCTACAATGAGCAGTTCTTC. The chain links TRBV9 to TRBJ2-1; D remains ambiguous. Germline-derived CDR1 and CDR2 are SGDLS and YYNGEE. The V gene lost 0 bases and the J gene lost 2 bases, with 9 bases spanning the gap. The CDR3 has 15 amino acids.

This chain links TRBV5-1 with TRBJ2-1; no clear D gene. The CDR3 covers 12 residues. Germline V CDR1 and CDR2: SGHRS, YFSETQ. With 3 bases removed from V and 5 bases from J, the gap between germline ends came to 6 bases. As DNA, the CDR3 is TGCGCCAGCAGCTCACAGAACAATGAGCAGTTCTTC. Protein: CASSSQNNEQFF.

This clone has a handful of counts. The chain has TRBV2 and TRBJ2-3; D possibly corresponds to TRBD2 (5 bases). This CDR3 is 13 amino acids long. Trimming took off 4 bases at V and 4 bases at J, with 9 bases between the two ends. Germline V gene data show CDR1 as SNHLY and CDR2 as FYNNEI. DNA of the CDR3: TGTGCCAGCAGTGGCCTAGCAGCAGATACGCAGTATTTT. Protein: CASSGLAADTQYF. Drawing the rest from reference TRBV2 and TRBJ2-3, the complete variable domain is EPEVTQTPSHQVTQMGQEVILRCVPISNHLYFYWYRQILGQKVEFLVSFYNNEISEKSEIFDDQFSVERPDGSNFTLKIRSTKLEDSAMYFCASSGLAADTQYFGPGTRLTVL.

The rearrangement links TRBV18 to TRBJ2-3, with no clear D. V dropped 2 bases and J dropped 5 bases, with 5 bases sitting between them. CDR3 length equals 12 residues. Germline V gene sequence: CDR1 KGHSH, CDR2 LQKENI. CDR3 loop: CASSPSGDTQYF. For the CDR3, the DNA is TGTGCCAGCTCACCATCGGGAGATACGCAGTATTTT.

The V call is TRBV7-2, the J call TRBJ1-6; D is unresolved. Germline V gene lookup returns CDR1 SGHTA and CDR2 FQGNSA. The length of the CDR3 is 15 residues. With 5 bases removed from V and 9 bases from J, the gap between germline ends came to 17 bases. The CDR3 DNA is TGTGCCAGCAGCCCCAGCGGTGCACGGTCTTCACCCCTCCACTTT. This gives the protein CASSPSGARSSPLHF.

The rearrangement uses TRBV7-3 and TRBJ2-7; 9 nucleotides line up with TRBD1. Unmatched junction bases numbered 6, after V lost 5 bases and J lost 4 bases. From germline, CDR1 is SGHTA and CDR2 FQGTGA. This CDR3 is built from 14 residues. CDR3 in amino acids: CASSPQTGGYEQYF. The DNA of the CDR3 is TGTGCCAGCAGCCCACAGACAGGGGGTTACGAGCAGTACTTC.

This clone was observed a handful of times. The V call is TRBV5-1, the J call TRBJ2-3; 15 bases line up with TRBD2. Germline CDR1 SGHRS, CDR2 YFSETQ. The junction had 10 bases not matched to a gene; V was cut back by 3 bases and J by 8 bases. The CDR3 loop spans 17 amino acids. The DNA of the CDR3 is TGCGCCAGCAGCTCGCGGCGGACTAGCGGGGGGGCCTCTACGCAGTATTTT. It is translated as CASSSRRTSGGASTQYF.

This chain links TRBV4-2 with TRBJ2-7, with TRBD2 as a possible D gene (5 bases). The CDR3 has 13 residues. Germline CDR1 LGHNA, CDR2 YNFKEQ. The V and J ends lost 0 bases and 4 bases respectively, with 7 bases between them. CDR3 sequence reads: CASSQDLAYEQYF. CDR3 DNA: TGTGCCAGCAGCCAAGACTTAGCGTACGAGCAGTACTTC.

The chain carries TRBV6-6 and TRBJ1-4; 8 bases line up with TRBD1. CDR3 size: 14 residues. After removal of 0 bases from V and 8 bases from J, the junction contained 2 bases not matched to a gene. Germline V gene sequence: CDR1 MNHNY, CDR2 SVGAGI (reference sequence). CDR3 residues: CASSYSRGREKLFF. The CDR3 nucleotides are TGTGCCAGCAGTTACTCCAGGGGGCGAGAAAAACTGTTTTTT.

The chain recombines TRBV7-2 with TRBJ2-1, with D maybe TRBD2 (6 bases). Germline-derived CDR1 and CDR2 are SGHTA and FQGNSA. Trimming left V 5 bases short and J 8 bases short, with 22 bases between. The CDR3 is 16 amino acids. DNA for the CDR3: TGTGCCAGCAGCCCAAATAGCGGAAACGGATTCGATGAGCAGTTCTTC. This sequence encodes CASSPNSGNGFDEQFF.

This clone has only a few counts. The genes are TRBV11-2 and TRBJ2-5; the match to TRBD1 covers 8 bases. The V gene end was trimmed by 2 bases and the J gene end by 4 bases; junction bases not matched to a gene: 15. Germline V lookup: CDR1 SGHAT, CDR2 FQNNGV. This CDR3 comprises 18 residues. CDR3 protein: CASSLRSGTGNLRETQYF. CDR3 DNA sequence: TGTGCCAGCAGCTTAAGATCCGGGACAGGAAACCTGAGAGAGACCCAGTACTTC.

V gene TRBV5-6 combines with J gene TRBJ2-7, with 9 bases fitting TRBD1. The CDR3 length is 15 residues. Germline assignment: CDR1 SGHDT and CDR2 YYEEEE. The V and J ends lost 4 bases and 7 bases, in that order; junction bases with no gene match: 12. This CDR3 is CASSNPTGGAGEQYF. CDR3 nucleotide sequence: TGTGCCAGCAGCAATCCGACAGGGGGAGCAGGGGAGCAGTACTTC.

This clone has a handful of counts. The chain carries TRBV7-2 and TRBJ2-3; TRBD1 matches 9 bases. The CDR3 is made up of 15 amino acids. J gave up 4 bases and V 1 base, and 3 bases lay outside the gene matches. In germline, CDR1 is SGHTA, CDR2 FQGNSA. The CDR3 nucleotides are TGTGCCAGCAGCTTAGTCGGGACAGGGTCAGATACGCAGTATTTT. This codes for CASSLVGTGSDTQYF. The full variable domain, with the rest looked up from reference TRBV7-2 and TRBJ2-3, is GAGVSQSPSNKVTEKGKDVELRCDPISGHTALYWYRQSLGQGLEFLIYFQGNSAPDKSGLPSDRFSAERTGGSVSTLTIQRTQQEDSAVYLCASSLVGTGSDTQYFGPGTRLTVL.

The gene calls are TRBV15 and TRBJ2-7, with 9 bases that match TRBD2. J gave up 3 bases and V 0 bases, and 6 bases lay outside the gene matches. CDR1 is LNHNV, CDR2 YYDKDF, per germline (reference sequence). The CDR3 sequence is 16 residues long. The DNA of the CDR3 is TGTGCCACCAGCAGAGATTTAGCGGGGGCAAACTACGAGCAGTACTTC. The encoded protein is CATSRDLAGANYEQYF.

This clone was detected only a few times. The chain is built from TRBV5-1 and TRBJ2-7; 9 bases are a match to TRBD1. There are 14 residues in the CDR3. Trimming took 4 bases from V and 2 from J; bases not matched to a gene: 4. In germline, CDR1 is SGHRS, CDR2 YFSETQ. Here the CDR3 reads CASSGQGTTYEQYF. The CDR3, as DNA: TGCGCCAGCAGCGGACAGGGGACCACCTACGAGCAGTACTTC. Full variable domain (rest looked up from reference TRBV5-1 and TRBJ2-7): KAGVTQTPRYLIKTRGQQVTLSCSPISGHRSVSWYQQTPGQGLQFLFEYFSETQRNKGNFPGRFSGRQFSNSRSEMNVSTLELGDSALYLCASSGQGTTYEQYFGPGTRLTVT.

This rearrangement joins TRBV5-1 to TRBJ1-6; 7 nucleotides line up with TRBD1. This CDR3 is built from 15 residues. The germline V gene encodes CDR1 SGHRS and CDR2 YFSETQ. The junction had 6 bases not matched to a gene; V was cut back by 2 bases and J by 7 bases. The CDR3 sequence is CASSLGGTENSPLHF. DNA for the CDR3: TGCGCCAGCAGCTTAGGCGGGACAGAAAATTCACCCCTCCACTTT.

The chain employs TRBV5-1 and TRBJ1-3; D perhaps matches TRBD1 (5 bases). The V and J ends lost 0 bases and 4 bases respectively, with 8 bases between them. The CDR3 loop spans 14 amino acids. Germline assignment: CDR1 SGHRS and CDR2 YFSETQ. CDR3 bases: TGCGCCAGCAGCTTGGGCGGGACGGGAAACACCATATATTTT. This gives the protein CASSLGGTGNTIYF.

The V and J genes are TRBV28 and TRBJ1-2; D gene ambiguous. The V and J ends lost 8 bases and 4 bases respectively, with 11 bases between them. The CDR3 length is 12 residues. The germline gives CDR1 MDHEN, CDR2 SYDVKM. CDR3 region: CASVEGAYGYTF. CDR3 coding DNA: TGTGCCAGCGTGGAGGGCGCCTATGGCTACACCTTC.

CDR3 in amino acids: CASSLGLAGGRDEQFF. As DNA, the CDR3 is TGTGCCAGCAGTTTAGGGCTAGCGGGGGGGCGGGATGAGCAGTTCTTC. The rearrangement links TRBV28 to TRBJ2-1; the match to TRBD2 covers 12 bases. The trim removed 2 bases at V and 8 bases at J, leaving 7 bases unmatched. In germline, CDR1 is MDHEN, CDR2 SYDVKM. The CDR3 is 16 residues long.

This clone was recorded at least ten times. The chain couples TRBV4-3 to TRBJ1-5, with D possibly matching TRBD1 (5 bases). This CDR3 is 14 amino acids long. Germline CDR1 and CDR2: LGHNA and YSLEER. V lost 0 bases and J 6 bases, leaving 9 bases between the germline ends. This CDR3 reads CASSQDTGPQPQHF. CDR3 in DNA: TGCGCCAGCAGCCAAGACACAGGCCCTCAGCCCCAGCATTTT.

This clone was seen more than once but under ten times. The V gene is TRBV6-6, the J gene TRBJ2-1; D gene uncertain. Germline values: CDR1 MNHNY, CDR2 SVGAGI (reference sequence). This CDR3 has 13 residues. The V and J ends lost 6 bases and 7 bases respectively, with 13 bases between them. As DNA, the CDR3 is TGTGCCAGCAGCCAGCCGGGTGGGAATGAGCAGTTCTTC. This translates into CASSQPGGNEQFF.

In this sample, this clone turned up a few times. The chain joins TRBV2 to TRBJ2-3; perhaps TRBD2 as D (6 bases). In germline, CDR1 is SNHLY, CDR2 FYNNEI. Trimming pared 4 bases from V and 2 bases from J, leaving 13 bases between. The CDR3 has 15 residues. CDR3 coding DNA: TGTGCCAGCAGTGGGGCGGGACTCCCCACAGATACGCAGTATTTT. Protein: CASSGAGLPTDTQYF. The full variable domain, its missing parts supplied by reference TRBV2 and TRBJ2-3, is EPEVTQTPSHQVTQMGQEVILRCVPISNHLYFYWYRQILGQKVEFLVSFYNNEISEKSEIFDDQFSVERPDGSNFTLKIRSTKLEDSAMYFCASSGAGLPTDTQYFGPGTRLTVL.

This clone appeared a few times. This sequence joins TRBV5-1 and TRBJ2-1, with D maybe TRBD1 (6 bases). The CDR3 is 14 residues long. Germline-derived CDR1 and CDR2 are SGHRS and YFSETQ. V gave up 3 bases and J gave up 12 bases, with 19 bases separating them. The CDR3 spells CASSSPGTPYVQFF. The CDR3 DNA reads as TGCGCCAGCAGCTCACCCGGGACACCATATGTGCAGTTCTTC.